The T cell receptor beta chain under discussion was sequenced for a study of molecular identifiers for immune sequencing clone quantification (dated by TCRdb to the late 2010s). For the wider study: For a replicate experiment, the RNA from either approximately 20,000 or 98,000 naive CD8 T cells was divided into five aliquots, and four of those aliquots went on to sequencing. The study was a methods study using CD8 T cells to benchmark molecular-identifier clustering-based TCR repertoire sequencing (MIDCIRS) and TCR RNA copy counting.

Library preparation used PCR. The sequencer was an Illumina HiSeq 4000. Bulk TCR libraries were prepared as previously described, using TCR primers listed in Table S5. The Qiagen AllPrep DNA/RNA kit was used to purify total RNA. Before analysis, reads from multiple sequencing runs of the same library were pooled. The paper's data handling went like this. Only reads with exact TCR constant sequence were kept, trimmed to 150 nt, and grouped by their 12-nt molecular barcodes. Reads inside each barcode group were sub-clustered using a 15% Levenshtein threshold, and a quality-weighted consensus sequence was constructed for each RNA molecule. Non-functional sequences were excluded, and lower-count sequences lying one edit away from another sequence were also excluded. Barcode sub-clusters with fewer than 20% of the maximum read count were removed, based on fitting two negative binomial distributions. Using fastp trimming at Q25 and MiXCR clonotype assembly, TCRdb reanalyzed the public sequencing data and kept in-frame beta chains. CDR3 protein duplicates are merged, each entry listing the most common genes and DNA. The V and J calls were not made by the authors but by TCRdb's processing. Here the sample has some 320,000 distinct CDR3 sequences; over 20% occur a single time. Roughly 0.8% of the sample is taken by the ten largest.

In its sample, this clonotype was seen once. Its cognate antigen has yet to be identified. Per-nucleotide qualities are absent, and no much larger clonotype sits a single base away. A solitary read yields weak support. The V and J ends are trimmed by 0 bases and 4 bases, leaving 13 bases between them. CDR3 length: 14 amino acids, cysteine to phenylalanine. Of all the DNA, just the CDR3 is kept, 42 bases in frame from base 1. The germline V gene (reference sequence) specifies GTSNPN as CDR1 and SVGIG as CDR2. Libraries of naive CD8 T cells were built from anywhere between about 20,000 and 1,000,000 sorted cells, with 10%, 30% or 50% of the purified RNA used. On a BD FACSAria II, naive CD8 T cells were FACS-sorted as CD8+CD4-CCR7+CD45RA+ and collected into RLT Plus buffer. Detection sensitivity was tested by spiking Jurkat RNA equal to roughly 9 TCR copies' worth into samples containing roughly 19,000-1,100,000 naive CD8 T cells. Enrichment of CD8 T cells was done with RosetteSep CD8+ T Cell Enrichment Cocktail plus Ficoll-Paque, and ACK red cell lysis came afterward.

General study outcomes and caveats: Highly expanded clone sizes could be underestimated if identical TCR molecules share a barcode. Spiked-in Jurkat TCR RNA equal to a single cell's worth was reported to be detectable even within one million naive CD8 T cells. Modeling indicated about 3 TCR RNA copies recovered per cell, compared with roughly 9.7 by digital PCR, which implies a capture efficiency of approximately 31%. The naive libraries included spiked-in Jurkat TCR RNA (roughly nine copies' worth), and this Jurkat TCR RNA is not part of the donor repertoire. When barcode sub-clustering was not used, chimeric consensus sequences inflated TCR diversity, with chimeras reaching as high as 47%. Clones above 20 RNA copies held over 98% of molecules in CMV-specific effector cells but under 1% in naive cells.

This receptor was identified in a human donor in good health. Some libraries in this study had Jurkat cell RNA spiked in. The sequence is built from TRBV30 and TRBJ2-7; 5 matching bases give a weak D call of TRBD2. The sequenced material came from naive CD8+ T cells from blood, with Jurkat cell RNA spiked in. What the cell subset or site label conveys for this sample: FACS-sorted CD8+CD4-CCR7+CD45RA+ naive T cells. The DNA sequence follows: TGTGCCTGGAGTGTAGGGCAGGACTTGTACGAGCAGTACTTC. Its product reads: CAWSVGQDLYEQYF.